The rows below give T cell receptor beta chains drawn from one sample of a study of cytomegalovirus exposure and HLA in healthy donors. The method was immunoSEQ multiplex PCR; TCRdb's version includes in-frame clones alone and lacks a portion of them. Among 150,000 or so clones listed, roughly 80% were seen once. The sequenced sample consisted of PBMCs. The receptor set was obtained from a man aged 25-45 years in good health and CMV-seropositive. Both conserved end residues are part of each CDR3. Each record gives: V gene, J gene, CDR3 protein.

TRBV2,TRBJ2-6,CASSEFAGAGANVLTF
TRBV4-2,TRBJ1-4,CASSSPGHNEKLFF
TRBV6-1,TRBJ2-7,CASSGDRARYEQYF
TRBV6-1,TRBJ2-7,CASSELRTGYPYEQYF
TRBV28,TRBJ2-3,CASKVDRGTTDTQYF
TRBV19,TRBJ2-3,CASSTPTSGVDTDTQYF
TRBV2,TRBJ1-2,CAIPSGLNSNYGYTF
TRBV19,TRBJ2-7,CASSTLGQGASREQYF
TRBV11-2,TRBJ2-1,CASSLSLPGGFNEQFF
TRBV19,TRBJ2-7,CASSTRQGWHEQYF
TRBV29-1,TRBJ1-1,CSVNPSGGFEAFF
TRBV7-2,TRBJ1-4,CASSLQPSAEKLFF
TRBV21-1,TRBJ2-1,CASTGTSGSYEQFF
TRBV9,TRBJ2-2,CASSEGAGNTGELFF
TRBV6-5,TRBJ1-2,CASSYSWTGDGYTF
TRBV10-1,TRBJ2-4,CASSDRGNIQYF
TRBV27,TRBJ2-1,CASSYVPGLAGEQFF
TRBV19,TRBJ1-3,CASTGRVRQGRSGNTIYF
TRBV21-1,TRBJ2-7,CASRKSCGRPSGRINFSSYEQYF
TRBV6-1,TRBJ1-5,CASSGTGRQPQHF
TRBV28,TRBJ1-5,CASSLPEYSNQPQHF
TRBV5-6,TRBJ2-3,CASSLARRADTQYF
TRBV5-8,TRBJ2-7,CASSLYNGRLPYEQYF
TRBV9,TRBJ2-1,CASSVWEDPSSYNEQFF
TRBV6-5,TRBJ2-7,CAISIRDRTYEQYF
TRBV6-1,TRBJ2-5,CASSDGRLAGRLEETQYF
TRBV5-1,TRBJ1-3,CASSYGTSTRNTIYF
TRBV4-1,TRBJ2-1,CASSPGLAVTNEQFF
TRBV7-9,TRBJ2-7,CASSLPSRYEQYF
TRBV5-1,TRBJ2-1,CASSGGSGRLYEQFF
TRBV25-1,TRBJ2-1,CASRNRDRVYNEQFF
TRBV5-8,TRBJ2-5,CASSSSRGGVETQYF
TRBV9,TRBJ2-1,CASSVSGRPYNEQFF
TRBV6-1,TRBJ2-7,CASRPGAGGLYEQYF
TRBV7-2,TRBJ2-5,CASNKWREGGQETQYF
TRBV27,TRBJ2-7,CASSLGGAGEQYF
TRBV20-1,TRBJ1-2,CSVGGGGYTF
TRBV28,TRBJ1-2,CASSTHTYGYTF
TRBV9,TRBJ1-2,CASSVTPGTGVYGYTF
TRBV12-5,TRBJ1-1,CASGLIGGSAEAFF
TRBV19,TRBJ2-6,CASSTAGGAGANVLTF
TRBV7-6,.,CASSTYSLGTYEQYF
TRBV9,TRBJ1-2,CASSVNGVGGNYGYTF
TRBV9,TRBJ2-3,CASRRTGTGGVDTQYF
TRBV5-4,TRBJ2-4,CASSLDTKNIQYF
TRBV28,TRBJ2-3,CASRAEDRRTDTQYF
TRBV5-4,TRBJ2-1,CASSRDRGLYNEQFF
TRBV9,TRBJ1-1,CASSRGQGDTEAFF
TRBV27,TRBJ2-5,CASSKAGMYQETQYF
TRBV29-1,TRBJ2-7,CSVASGVTPYEQYF
TRBV28,TRBJ1-1,CASSSLTGASAEAFF